This TCR beta chain was sequenced for a study of T cells in Graves' hyperthyroidism and ophthalmopathy. This CDR3 has 15 amino acids. V gave up 0 bases and J gave up 5 bases, with 14 bases separating them. Germline V gives CDR1 SGHTS, CDR2 YDEGEE. This clonotype was counted many times. RNA transcripts gave rise to amplified TCR beta CDR3 regions. HTBI primers were the set used in a first-round RT-PCR of the TCR CDR3. From the multiplex PCR reads, TCRdb called clonotypes with MiXCR, one entry per CDR3 protein. The sample shows roughly 640,000 distinct CDR3 sequences, more than 15% of them seen only once.

The chain joins TRBV5-8 to TRBJ1-2; possibly TRBD1 for D (5 bases). The sequenced sample was blood. The receptor comes from a middle-aged woman with Graves' ophthalmopathy. The CDR3 DNA reads TGTGCCAGCAGCTTGGGGAGGGGCAGTTCGTATGGCTACACCTTC. Protein product: CASSLGRGSSYGYTF.